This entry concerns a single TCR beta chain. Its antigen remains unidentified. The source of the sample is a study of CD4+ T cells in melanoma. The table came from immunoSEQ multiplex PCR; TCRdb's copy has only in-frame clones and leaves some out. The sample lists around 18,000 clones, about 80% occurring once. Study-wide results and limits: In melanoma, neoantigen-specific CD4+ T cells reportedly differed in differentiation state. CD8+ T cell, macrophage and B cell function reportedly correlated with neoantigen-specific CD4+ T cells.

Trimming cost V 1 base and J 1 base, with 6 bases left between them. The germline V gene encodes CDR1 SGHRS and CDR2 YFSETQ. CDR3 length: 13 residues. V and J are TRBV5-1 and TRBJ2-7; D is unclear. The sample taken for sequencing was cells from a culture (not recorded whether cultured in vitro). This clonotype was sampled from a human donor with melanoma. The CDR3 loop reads CASSLRPSYEQYF. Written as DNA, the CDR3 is TGCGCCAGCAGCTTGAGACCGTCCTACGAGCAGTACTTC. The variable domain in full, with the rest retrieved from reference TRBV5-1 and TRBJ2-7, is KAGVTQTPRYLIKTRGQQVTLSCSPISGHRSVSWYQQTPGQGLQFLFEYFSETQRNKGNFPGRFSGRQFSNSRSEMNVSTLELGDSALYLCASSLRPSYEQYFGPGTRLTVT.